This passage covers 2 T cell receptor beta chains from one sample sequenced in a study of metastatic and nonmetastatic thyroid tumors (dated by TCRdb to 2019 to 2021). Before undergoing thyroid surgery, none of the patients had been given any kind of treatment. Library generation was performed with PCR. Sequencing took place on an Illumina HiSeq 4000. TCRdb applied fastp at Q25 and MiXCR to the public reads, then kept only in-frame beta chains. This sample gives under 55,000 clones in total; roughly 15% of them show up just once. The ten largest clones add up to roughly 3% of the sample. The source material was blood. All receptors derive from a female donor with papillary thyroid cancer or a benign thyroid nodule (not recorded which). Some clones in this sample may be carry-over from other donors' samples.

This chain uses TRBV7-3 with TRBJ2-2; 8 nucleotides agree with TRBD2. The CDR3 is made up of 15 amino acids. Germline V gene sequence: CDR1 SGHTA, CDR2 FQGTGA. After removal of 0 bases from V and 5 bases from J, the junction contained 2 bases not matched to a gene. The CDR3 spells CASSLTSSGTGELFF. The CDR3 nucleotides read TGTGCCAGCAGCTTAACGTCTAGCGGGACCGGGGAGCTGTTTTTT.

Ten or more counts support this clone. This chain links TRBV9 with TRBJ2-1, with 10 bases fitting TRBD2. The V and J ends lost 8 bases and 4 bases, in that order; junction bases with no gene match: 21. Germline V lookup: CDR1 SGDLS, CDR2 YYNGEE. The CDR3 runs 19 residues. The CDR3 here is CARTLLRPSGSNRYNEQFF. In DNA form, the CDR3 reads TGTGCCAGAACCCTACTGCGCCCTAGCGGGAGTAATCGTTACAATGAGCAGTTCTTC.